The 26 T cell receptor beta chains below all came from one sample that was sequenced in a study of vaccination effects on CD4 cells after COVID-19. No cognate antigen is known for these TCRs. TCRdb's table, derived via immunoSEQ multiplex PCR, lists solely in-frame clones and lacks some. The table includes 55,000 to 65,000 clones, about four fifths detected once. Sequencing was preceded by expansion of antigen-specific CD4+ T cells with viral peptide pools in the ViraFEST assay. With roughly 9 days of culture completed, CD4+ T cells were isolated. Sequencing used CD4+ T cells from PBMCs cultured with HCoV-229E spike peptides, obtained before COVID-19 vaccination. These TCRs come from a human donor who received a COVID-19 vaccine.

The rearrangement uses TRBV12-5 and TRBJ2-3, with 11 bases fitting TRBD2. The CDR3 sequence is 14 residues long. The V and J ends lost 5 bases and 4 bases, in that order; junction bases with no gene match: 2. The germline V gene encodes CDR1 LGHNT and CDR2 FRNRAP. CDR3 residues: CASGLAGGSDTQYF. CDR3 bases: TGTGCTAGTGGTCTAGCGGGGGGTTCAGATACGCAGTATTTT.

The CDR3 DNA reads as TGTGCCAGCAGCCAAGGCAGGGGAGGCAATGGCTACACCTTC. Amino acids: CASSQGRGGNGYTF. The chain combines TRBV3-1 (or the pseudogene TRBV3-2) with TRBJ1-2; a possible D gene is TRBD1 (6 bases). Per the germline V gene, CDR1 is LGHDT and CDR2 is YNNKEL (reference sequence). The ends were cut back, 1 base at V and 6 bases at J, with 12 bases in the middle. This CDR3 is 14 amino acids long.

The J gene is TRBJ1-6, the V gene TRBV4-3; unclear D gene. V lost 3 bases and J lost 9, with 9 bases in between. This CDR3 region has 13 residues. CDR1 is LGHNA and CDR2 is YSLEER in the germline V gene. CDR3 loop: CASSQEQGSPLHF. CDR3 DNA sequence: TGCGCCAGCAGCCAGGAACAAGGTTCACCCCTCCACTTT.

The chain uses TRBV5-8 and TRBJ2-3; perhaps TRBD2 as D (5 bases). The CDR3 is 20 amino acids. Germline V gene lookup returns CDR1 SGHTS and CDR2 YDEGEE. Deletions cut 7 bases from V and 4 bases from J, with 34 bases between. CDR3 DNA: TGTGCCAGCCCGGTTAATCCCGTCCCGGGGAACTCGATTTCTCCAGATACGCAGTATTTT. Amino acid sequence: CASPVNPVPGNSISPDTQYF.

V and J are TRBV27 and TRBJ1-1; weak D call: TRBD1 (6 bases). V was cut by 8 bases and J by 4 bases, with 26 bases left in between. Germline V gene sequence: CDR1 MNHEY, CDR2 SMNVEV (reference sequence). CDR3 size: 17 residues. The CDR3 DNA follows: TGTGCCAGCGATATCCGGGAATCGGGACAATTACTCACTGAAGCTTTCTTT. Encoded protein: CASDIRESGQLLTEAFF.

This chain links TRBV28 with TRBJ2-5; 7 bases line up with TRBD1. CDR1 MDHEN and CDR2 SYDVKM come from the germline V gene. V lost 6 bases, J lost 1 base, and 8 bases stayed unmatched. The CDR3 is 15 amino acids. CDR3 nucleotide sequence: TGTGCCAGCAGCCGAACCGGGACAGTCCAAGAGACCCAGTACTTC. Protein sequence: CASSRTGTVQETQYF.

This clone was seen only a few times. The chain joins TRBV5-8 to TRBJ2-3; D might be TRBD1 (6 bases). The CDR3 sequence is 14 residues long. The V gene lost 4 bases and the J gene lost 0 bases, with 9 bases spanning the gap. Germline assignment: CDR1 SGHTS and CDR2 YDEGEE. CDR3 region: CASSARGSTDTQYF. The DNA of the CDR3 is TGTGCCAGCAGCGCCAGGGGAAGCACAGATACGCAGTATTTT. Drawing the rest from reference TRBV5-8 and TRBJ2-3, the complete variable domain is EAGVTQSPTHLIKTRGQQATLRCSPISGHTSVYWYQQALGLGLQFLLWYDEGEERNRGNFPPRFSGRQFPNYSSELNVNALELEDSALYLCASSARGSTDTQYFGPGTRLTVL.

The chain recombines TRBV7-2 with TRBJ1-3; D uncertain. Deletions cut 1 base from V and 2 bases from J, with 9 bases between. The CDR3 length is 15 residues. Germline-derived CDR1 and CDR2 are SGHTA and FQGNSA. The CDR3 spells CASSLGPAAGNTIYF. The CDR3, as DNA: TGTGCCAGCAGCTTAGGCCCCGCAGCTGGAAACACCATATATTTT.

The genes are TRBV12-3 or TRBV12-4 and TRBJ2-7, with D uncertain. With 3 bases removed from V and 0 bases from J, the gap between germline ends came to 6 bases. This CDR3 spans 13 amino acids. The CDR3 DNA reads as TGTGCCAGCAGTTTGGCAAACTCCTACGAGCAGTACGTC. It is translated as CASSLANSYEQYV.

This clone appeared a few times. The chain joins TRBV7-9 to TRBJ2-7; no definite D call. The CDR3 is made up of 9 amino acids. Trimming stripped 5 bases from V and 8 bases from J, with 4 bases between. Germline V gene data show CDR1 as SEHNR and CDR2 as FQNEAQ (reference sequence). The CDR3 reads CASSTKQYV. The CDR3 region has the DNA TGTGCCAGCAGCACCAAGCAGTACGTC.

This clone was seen more than once but under ten times. This chain links TRBV19 with TRBJ2-3; D is uncertain. V gave up 4 bases and J gave up 2 bases, with 7 bases separating them. Germline V gives CDR1 LNHDA, CDR2 SQIVND (reference sequence). CDR3 length equals 13 residues. The CDR3, as DNA: TGTGCCAGTAGTACCCGGACCACAGATACGCAGTATTTT. Amino acid sequence: CASSTRTTDTQYF.

The chain carries TRBV7-3 and TRBJ2-3, with D possibly matching TRBD2 (5 bases). V lost 2 bases and J lost 5, with 14 bases in between. Germline V gives CDR1 SGHTA, CDR2 FQGTGA. The CDR3 length is 15 residues. CDR3 residues: CASSLREERGDTQYF. For the CDR3, the DNA is TGTGCCAGCAGCTTACGCGAGGAACGGGGAGATACGCAGTATTTT.

In this sample, this clone turned up a few times. This chain joins TRBV2 and TRBJ2-7, with 9 bases matching TRBD2. The CDR3 has 15 amino acids. V shed 5 bases and J 1 base; nucleotides not matched to a gene: 6. Germline V gene sequence: CDR1 SNHLY, CDR2 FYNNEI. The CDR3 DNA sequence: TGTGCCAGCAGTTTAGGGCTAGCGGGGTCCTACGAGCAGTACGTC. This encodes CASSLGLAGSYEQYV.

The genes are TRBV11-3 and TRBJ1-1; D not resolved. The V and J ends lost 3 bases and 0 bases respectively, with 5 bases between them. CDR3 length: 13 residues. CDR1 is SGHNT, CDR2 YENEEA, per germline. CDR3: CASSLRMNTEAFF. Written as DNA, the CDR3 is TGTGCCAGCAGCTTGAGGATGAACACTGAAGCTTTCTTT.

The chain couples TRBV2 to TRBJ2-5; D not resolved. Trimming shortened V by 7 bases and J by 1 base, and 7 bases separated the two germline ends. The CDR3 consists of 12 residues. Germline assignment: CDR1 SNHLY and CDR2 FYNNEI. The CDR3 bases are TGTGCCAGCAAGGCAGGCCAAGAGACCCAGTACTTC. Encoded protein: CASKAGQETQYF.

This chain connects TRBV30 to TRBJ1-3, with 9 nucleotides matching TRBD1. Germline loops: CDR1 GTSNPN, CDR2 SVGIG (reference sequence). The CDR3 runs to 14 residues. Germline trimming cut 2 bases from V and 4 bases from J; bases unmatched to any gene: 3. The CDR3: CAWSPGQGGNTIYF. DNA for the CDR3: TGTGCCTGGAGTCCCGGACAGGGGGGAAACACCATATATTTT. The variable domain in full, completed from reference TRBV30 and TRBJ1-3, reads SQTIHQWPATLVQPVGSPLSLECTVEGTSNPNLYWYRQAAGRGLQLLFYSVGIGQISSEVPQNLSASRPQDRQFILSSKKLLLSDSGFYLCAWSPGQGGNTIYFGEGSWLTVV.

The V gene is TRBV5-1, the J gene TRBJ2-1, with D hard to call. The germline V gene encodes CDR1 SGHRS and CDR2 YFSETQ. The length of the CDR3 is 15 residues. V lost 1 base to trimming and J lost 0 bases, with 8 bases between them. The CDR3 coding sequence is TGCGCCAGCAGCTTGTCGGGTAGCTCCTACAATGAGCAGTTCTTC. Encoded protein: CASSLSGSSYNEQFF.

V and J are TRBV5-1 and TRBJ1-4; D call uncertain. Germline V gene lookup returns CDR1 SGHRS and CDR2 YFSETQ. The CDR3 has 17 amino acids. Trimming shortened V by 1 base and J by 8 bases, and 21 bases separated the two germline ends. This CDR3 is CASSLNSPERVWEKLFF. The DNA of the CDR3 is TGCGCCAGCAGCTTGAACAGCCCGGAGAGGGTTTGGGAAAAACTGTTTTTT.

J is TRBJ2-5 and V is TRBV9, with TRBD1 matching 7 bases. V dropped 3 bases and J dropped 2; count of bases not matched to a gene: 7. CDR1 SGDLS and CDR2 YYNGEE come from the germline V gene. There are 15 residues in the CDR3. The CDR3 sequence: CASSEIPGQQETQYF. CDR3 coding DNA: TGTGCCAGCAGCGAAATCCCGGGACAGCAAGAGACCCAGTACTTC.

V usage is TRBV5-1 and J usage is TRBJ1-5, with TRBD1 matching over 7 bases. Losses at the gene ends were 4 bases for V and 4 bases for J; bases not matched to a gene: 2. This CDR3 region has 13 residues. Per the germline V gene, CDR1 is SGHRS and CDR2 is YFSETQ. The DNA for the CDR3 is TGCGCCAGCAGCAAGACAGGGAATCAGCCCCAGCATTTT. The encoded protein is CASSKTGNQPQHF. Full variable domain (remainder filled in from reference TRBV5-1 and TRBJ1-5): KAGVTQTPRYLIKTRGQQVTLSCSPISGHRSVSWYQQTPGQGLQFLFEYFSETQRNKGNFPGRFSGRQFSNSRSEMNVSTLELGDSALYLCASSKTGNQPQHFGDGTRLSIL.

The genes are TRBV9 and TRBJ1-6, with D possibly being TRBD1 (6 bases). The CDR3 spans 15 residues. The germline gives CDR1 SGDLS, CDR2 YYNGEE. Between the trimmed V and J ends, which lost 3 bases and 7 bases, there was a span of 14 bases. The CDR3 here is CASSAGGQPNSPLHF. The CDR3 region has the DNA TGTGCCAGCAGCGCGGGGGGACAACCAAATTCACCCCTCCACTTT.

The chain has TRBV11-2 and TRBJ2-5; 12 nucleotides line up with TRBD1. Germline V lookup: CDR1 SGHAT, CDR2 FQNNGV. J was trimmed by 5 bases and V by 3 bases; bases with no gene match: 4. The CDR3 runs to 15 residues. CDR3 nucleotides: TGTGCCAGCAGCTTGGGACAGGGGGCGTCGGAGACCCAGTACTTC. Protein product: CASSLGQGASETQYF. The full variable domain, its missing parts supplied by reference TRBV11-2 and TRBJ2-5, is EAGVAQSPRYKIIEKRQSVAFWCNPISGHATLYWYQQILGQGPKLLIQFQNNGVVDDSQLPKDRFSAERLKGVDSTLKIQPAKLEDSAVYLCASSLGQGASETQYFGPGTRLLVL.

The V call is TRBV4-1, the J call TRBJ2-1; D possibly corresponds to TRBD2 (6 bases). CDR3 size: 16 residues. V was pared by 4 bases and J by 8 bases, with 21 bases between. From germline, CDR1 is MGHRA and CDR2 YSYEKL. The CDR3 loop reads CASSRRSRRGDDEQFF. CDR3 nucleotides: TGCGCCAGCAGCCGACGATCTCGGCGGGGAGACGATGAGCAGTTCTTC.

The chain links TRBV5-1 to TRBJ2-3; 8 bases align to TRBD2. The junction had 7 bases not matched to a gene; V was cut back by 4 bases and J by 0 bases. In germline, CDR1 is SGHRS, CDR2 YFSETQ. The CDR3 loop spans 16 amino acids. The CDR3 region is CASSQIAGTSTDTQYF. DNA of the CDR3: TGCGCCAGCAGCCAAATAGCGGGGACCAGCACAGATACGCAGTATTTT.

The V and J genes are TRBV5-1 and TRBJ1-5, with a weak D call TRBD1 (5 bases). Trimming stripped 0 bases from V and 8 bases from J, with 15 bases between. The CDR3 is 15 amino acids. CDR1 is SGHRS, CDR2 YFSETQ, per germline. The CDR3 here is CASSLGTTGGEPQHF. DNA for the CDR3: TGCGCCAGCAGCTTGGGCACTACGGGGGGAGAGCCCCAGCATTTT.

This sequence joins TRBV27 and TRBJ2-3; D tentatively reads TRBD1 or TRBD2 (5 bases each). V was trimmed by 4 bases and J by 6 bases, leaving 17 bases between them. Germline V lookup: CDR1 MNHEY, CDR2 SMNVEV (reference sequence). This CDR3 has 15 amino acids. DNA for the CDR3: TGTGCCAGCAGTTCCCTCGAGGGGATGGGCGATACGCAGTATTTT. Protein: CASSSLEGMGDTQYF.